These T cell receptor beta chains were read from a single sample in a study of technical replicates of blood from a handful of donors. Method: immunoSEQ multiplex PCR; TCRdb's copy keeps in-frame clones and lacks some. The profile shows 72,000 or so clones, about nine tenths of them singletons. Sequencing was performed on T cells isolated from PBMCs. These receptors were taken from a human donor in good health. CDR3s include the opening cysteine and the closing phenylalanine or tryptophan. D genes are given only for firm matches. Only some rows state a clone size, as once, few, many or a class for expanded clones.

>NA|TRBJ1-1|TRBV9|NA
CASSVDGRGDTEAFF
TGTGCCAGCAGCGTAGACGGGAGGGGGGACACTGAAGCTTTCTTT
>NA|TRBJ2-3|TRBV7-9|NA
CASSSNSGDTQYF
TGTGCCAGCAGCTCGAATAGTGGAGATACGCAGTATTTT
>NA|TRBJ1-3|TRBV5-1|NA
CASSLSVQGAGNTIYF
TGCGCCAGCAGCCTATCGGTACAGGGAGCAGGAAACACCATATATTTT
>NA|TRBJ2-7|TRBV7-2|TRBD2
CASSFPREDGEQYF
TGTGCCAGCAGCTTTCCGCGGGAGGACGGCGAGCAGTACTTC
>NA|TRBJ1-2|TRBV5-8|NA
CASSLDRTNYGYTF
TGTGCCAGCAGCTTGGACAGAACTAACTATGGCTACACCTTC
>NA|TRBJ1-2|TRBV11-2|NA
CASSLVRGTAGYTF
TGTGCCAGCAGCTTAGTCAGGGGAACGGCTGGCTACACCTTC
>NA|TRBJ2-7|TRBV5-6|TRBD1
CASSSRDRYEQYF
TGTGCCAGCAGCTCCCGGGACAGGTACGAGCAGTACTTC
>NA|TRBJ2-5|TRBV29-1|NA
CSVDTLAQETQYF
TGCAGCGTTGATACCTTGGCTCAAGAGACCCAGTACTTC
>NA|TRBJ2-5|TRBV7-9|TRBD1
CASTGQATQGETQYF
TGTGCCAGCACCGGACAGGCCACACAAGGGGAGACCCAGTACTTC
>NA|TRBJ1-4|TRBV10-3|TRBD1
CAISEDRTGLEKLFF
TGTGCCATCAGTGAGGATCGGACAGGGCTTGAAAAACTGTTTTTT
>NA|TRBJ1-1|TRBV4-2|NA
CASSPRRGTNTEAFF
TGTGCCAGCAGCCCTAGACGGGGGACGAACACTGAAGCTTTCTTT
>few|TRBJ1-2|TRBV6-5|TRBD1
CASSLYATGSHGYTF
TGTGCCAGCAGTCTCTATGCGACAGGGTCGCATGGCTACACCTTC
>NA|TRBJ2-3|TRBV11-2|NA
CASSLHGSDTQYF
TGTGCCAGCAGCTTACACGGGTCAGATACGCAGTATTTT
>NA|TRBJ2-7|TRBV2|NA
CASSETDYEQYF
TGTGCCAGCAGTGAAACAGATTACGAGCAGTACTTC
>NA|TRBJ1-2|TRBV19|NA
CASSIAIVAGARYGYTF
TGTGCCAGTAGTATAGCCATCGTGGCAGGGGCCCGCTATGGCTACACCTTC
>NA|TRBJ2-1|TRBV4-3|NA
CASSQSTGSYNEQFF
TGCGCCAGCAGCCAATCGACAGGCTCCTACAATGAGCAGTTCTTC
>NA|TRBJ2-7|TRBV19|NA
CASSVDREAHEQYF
TGTGCCAGTAGTGTTGACAGGGAGGCCCACGAGCAGTACTTC
>NA|TRBJ2-2|TRBV5-1|TRBD2
CASSLDGGSGTGELFF
TGCGCCAGCAGCTTGGATGGCGGGAGCGGCACCGGGGAGCTGTTTTTT
>NA|TRBJ1-1|TRBV9|NA
CASSVPSGAASTEAFF
TGTGCCAGCAGCGTACCTTCTGGGGCGGCGAGCACTGAAGCTTTCTTT
>NA|TRBJ2-6|TRBV11-3|NA
CASSFDGHSGANVLTF
TGTGCCAGCAGCTTTGACGGACACTCTGGGGCCAACGTCCTGACTTTC
>NA|TRBJ2-3|TRBV29-1|TRBD2
CSAMTSGADTQYF
TGCAGCGCTATGACTAGCGGGGCAGATACGCAGTATTTT
>NA|TRBJ2-1|TRBV4-1|NA
CASSQVRIDNVQFF
TGCGCCAGCAGCCAAGTACGGATAGACAATGTGCAGTTCTTC
>once|TRBJ1-1|TRBV2|NA
CASSEDPSGAFF
TGTGCCAGCAGTGAAGACCCCTCGGGAGCTTTCTTT
>NA|TRBJ2-1|TRBV11-3|TRBD1
CASSQQGAEGEQFF
TGTGCCAGCAGCCAACAGGGGGCCGAGGGGGAGCAGTTCTTC
>NA|TRBJ2-7|TRBV21-1|NA
CASPGRPGCYEQYF
TGTGCCAGCCCTGGGCGTCCAGGCTGCTACGAGCAGTACTTC
>NA|TRBJ1-2|TRBV18|NA
CASSPEWTVNNYGYTF
TGTGCCAGCTCACCGGAATGGACAGTCAATAACTATGGCTACACCTTC
>NA|TRBJ1-5|TRBV28|NA
CASSPTGVGNQPQHF
TGTGCCAGCAGTCCTACGGGGGTGGGCAATCAGCCCCAGCATTTT
>NA|TRBJ2-2|TRBV7-6|TRBD1
CASSFRGLDTGELFF
TGTGCCAGCAGCTTCAGGGGGCTAGACACCGGGGAGCTGTTTTTT
>NA|TRBJ1-2|TRBV2|TRBD1
CASSAPFIRDRGNQGDRYGYTF
TGTGCCAGCAGTGCCCCTTTTATCCGGGACAGGGGCAACCAGGGGGACCGCTATGGCTACACCTTC
>NA|TRBJ1-1|TRBV6-1|TRBD1
CASREPSTGGLTEAFF
TGTGCCAGCAGGGAACCCTCGACAGGGGGCCTAACTGAAGCTTTCTTT
>NA|TRBJ1-1|TRBV5-1|TRBD1
CASSLQGGAEAFF
TGCGCCAGCAGCTTACAGGGGGGGGCTGAAGCTTTCTTT
>NA|TRBJ2-7|TRBV6-1|TRBD1
CASSETGGPEQYF
TGTGCCAGCAGTGAAACAGGGGGACCTGAGCAGTACTTC